What follows are 15 T cell receptor beta chains derived from one specimen sequenced in a study of regulatory T cells in long-lasting Graves disease (dated by TCRdb to about 2021). The time point label for this specimen denotes: newly diagnosed GD, antithyroid drugs for less than 3 months. For both TCR sequencing and RNA sequencing, RNA was extracted from PBMCs in TRIzol. Library method: multiplex PCR. The reads were generated on an Illumina HiSeq 4000. CDR3 regions were amplified by Arm-PCR with iRepertoire HTBI primers to construct TCR beta libraries. TCRdb itself trimmed the public reads at Q25 with fastp, ran MiXCR and retained productive beta chains. Identical CDR3 protein sequences are pooled into one entry, listed with their most common genes and DNA. Here the sample has 550,000 or so distinct CDR3 sequences; more than 10% occur a single time. Together, the top ten hold around 10% of the sample.

These data were also filed under a second study, of T cells in Graves' hyperthyroidism and ophthalmopathy.

Sequences were derived from peripheral blood mononuclear cells (PBMCs), sampled at new diagnosis, from a patient treated with antithyroid drugs. The origin of the receptors is a woman aged 25 to 39 with Graves disease. Donor details come from another sample of the same person, matched by shared clones.

This clonotype showed up many times. This chain connects TRBV5-1 to TRBJ2-7; D is perhaps TRBD2 (5 bases). CDR1 and CDR2 (germline): SGHRS, YFSETQ. The CDR3 is 14 residues long. Trimming took 3 bases from V and 7 from J, leaving 17 bases between them. The CDR3 is CASSSDGLLGEQYF. The CDR3 DNA reads TGCGCCAGCAGCTCGGACGGACTCCTAGGGGAGCAGTACTTC. The variable domain in full, with the rest retrieved from reference TRBV5-1 and TRBJ2-7, is KAGVTQTPRYLIKTRGQQVTLSCSPISGHRSVSWYQQTPGQGLQFLFEYFSETQRNKGNFPGRFSGRQFSNSRSEMNVSTLELGDSALYLCASSSDGLLGEQYFGPGTRLTVT.

This clonotype was seen repeatedly, ten times or more. The chain recombines TRBV20-1 with TRBJ2-5; tentatively, D is TRBD1 (5 bases). Per germline, CDR1 DFQATT and CDR2 SNEGSKA (reference sequence). The CDR3 has 11 amino acids. Trimming took off 4 bases at V and 5 bases at J, with 8 bases between the two ends. The CDR3 sequence: CSATRVETQYF. The CDR3 DNA reads TGCAGTGCTACCAGGGTTGAGACCCAGTACTTC.

This clonotype came up a few times. The chain is built from TRBV3-1 and TRBJ2-7; TRBD2 agrees at 8 bases. Germline V gives CDR1 LGHDT, CDR2 YNNKEL (reference sequence). V dropped 3 bases and J dropped 5; count of bases not matched to a gene: 3. The CDR3 loop spans 13 amino acids. The CDR3 region has the DNA TGTGCCAGCAGCCAGCGGGAGGCCGACGAGCAGTACTTC. The encoded protein is CASSQREADEQYF.

For this clonotype: A much larger clone is a single base away; this may be a read error. The DNA is omitted, as the CDR3 cannot be located on it reliably, and the CDR3 follows TCRdb's listing. The chain combines TRBV29-1 with TRBJ1-2; the table names TRBD1, a call not compared with the DNA. Termini included, the CDR3 measures 13 amino acids. Germline V gives CDR1 SQVTM, CDR2 ANQGSEA. The CDR3 loop reads CSASTGAGYGCTF.

This clonotype was found a few times. V and J are TRBV15 and TRBJ2-7; D ambiguous. V shed 5 bases and J shed 7 bases, with 9 bases lying between them. CDR3 length: 11 amino acids. Per the germline V gene, CDR1 is LNHNV and CDR2 is YYDKDF (reference sequence). The CDR3 loop is CATSDAGEQYF. In DNA form, the CDR3 reads TGTGCCACCAGCGACGCCGGGGAGCAGTACTTC. The entire variable domain, with the rest obtained from reference TRBV15 and TRBJ2-7, is as follows: DAMVIQNPRYQVTQFGKPVTLSCSQTLNHNVMYWYQQKSSQAPKLLFHYYDKDFNNEADTPDNFQSRRPNTSFCFLDIRSPGLGDTAMYLCATSDAGEQYFGPGTRLTVT.

This clonotype was recorded at least ten times. The chain recombines TRBV11-2 with TRBJ1-6; D is unclear. The CDR3 length is 14 residues. Trimming removed 4 bases at V and 8 bases at J, with 12 bases between. In germline, CDR1 is SGHAT, CDR2 FQNNGV. Here the CDR3 DNA reads TGTGCCAGCAGCTACGCACCCGGGGATTCACCCCTCCACTTT. Amino acid sequence: CASSYAPGDSPLHF.

This clonotype was recorded at least ten times. The rearrangement uses TRBV2 and TRBJ2-7; perhaps TRBD1 as D (7 bases). Per germline, CDR1 SNHLY and CDR2 FYNNEI. V lost 5 bases to trimming and J lost 6 bases, with 23 bases between them. CDR3 size: 16 residues. CDR3 protein: CASSLRDRKFSGEQYF. DNA for the CDR3: TGTGCCAGCAGTCTGCGGGACAGAAAGTTTTCGGGCGAGCAGTACTTC.

The rearrangement uses TRBV12-3 or TRBV12-4 and TRBJ1-3; maybe TRBD1 (5 bases). This CDR3 has 16 amino acids. The V end was cut by 7 bases, the J end by 0 bases, with 16 bases between. CDR3 nucleotides: TGTGCCAGCACTCGAACAGGATCCTACTCTGGAAACACCATATATTTT. This translates into CASTRTGSYSGNTIYF.

This clonotype was found a few times. The chain employs TRBV28 and TRBJ2-5, with 8 positions matching TRBD1. CDR1 and CDR2 (germline): MDHEN, SYDVKM. V lost 4 bases to trimming and J lost 2 bases; unmatched junction nucleotides: 6. This CDR3 has 15 amino acids. The CDR3 reads CASSSGGSGQETQYF. The DNA for the CDR3 is TGTGCCAGCAGTTCAGGGGGCTCGGGGCAAGAGACCCAGTACTTC.

This clonotype was detected ten times or more. V gene TRBV4-2 combines with J gene TRBJ2-7; D is unresolved. The CDR3 spans 15 residues. The ends were cut back, 1 base at V and 2 bases at J, with 12 bases in the middle. From germline, CDR1 is LGHNA and CDR2 YNFKEQ. CDR3 loop: CASSQGRWSAYEQYF. For the CDR3, the DNA is TGTGCCAGCAGCCAAGGTAGATGGTCGGCCTACGAGCAGTACTTC.

In this sample, this clonotype turned up many times. The V call is TRBV28, the J call TRBJ1-5, with 8 bases lining up with TRBD1. The CDR3 has 16 residues. Per germline, CDR1 MDHEN and CDR2 SYDVKM. V shed 5 bases and J 0 bases; nucleotides not matched to a gene: 6. The CDR3 nucleotides are TGTGCCAGCAGTAGACAGGGGTACTATAGCAATCAGCCCCAGCATTTT. It codes for CASSRQGYYSNQPQHF.

Ten or more counts support this clonotype. This rearrangement joins TRBV2 to TRBJ2-3; 12 positions match TRBD2. Germline V lookup: CDR1 SNHLY, CDR2 FYNNEI. The CDR3 has 16 residues. Trimming took 3 bases from V and 11 from J; bases not matched to a gene: 12. In DNA, the CDR3 is TGTGCCAGCAGTGACTTGGGAGTACTAGCGGGAGGTAGGCAGTATTTT. It is translated as CASSDLGVLAGGRQYF.

This clonotype was detected many times. The chain combines TRBV19 with TRBJ1-5; D may be TRBD1 (6 bases). CDR1 is LNHDA, CDR2 SQIVND, per germline (reference sequence). The CDR3 is 14 residues long. The ends were cut back, 7 bases at V and 5 bases at J, with 15 bases in the middle. DNA of the CDR3: TGTGCCAGTATGGGCAGGGGTTCTGATCAGCCCCAGCATTTT. Translation gives CASMGRGSDQPQHF.

This chain uses TRBV4-1 with TRBJ1-1, with TRBD1 matching over 10 bases. CDR1 MGHRA and CDR2 YSYEKL come from the germline V gene. The CDR3 extends over 20 amino acids. V lost 0 bases and J lost 0; bases outside the gene matches: 13. The CDR3 sequence is CASSQERVRTGTGVNTEAFF. In DNA form, the CDR3 reads TGCGCCAGCAGCCAAGAACGGGTACGAACCGGGACAGGGGTGAACACTGAAGCTTTCTTT.

There are many counts of this clonotype. The chain couples TRBV30 to TRBJ1-2, with D possibly being TRBD1 (6 bases). Germline CDR1 is GTSNPN and CDR2 is SVGIG (reference sequence). This CDR3 has 14 amino acids. V was shortened by 0 bases and J by 2 bases, with 10 bases between the two germline ends. In DNA, the CDR3 is TGTGCCTGGAGTGTACGGACAGCAAACTATGGCTACACCTTC. It specifies CAWSVRTANYGYTF. Complete variable domain (other parts from reference TRBV30 and TRBJ1-2): SQTIHQWPATLVQPVGSPLSLECTVEGTSNPNLYWYRQAAGRGLQLLFYSVGIGQISSEVPQNLSASRPQDRQFILSSKKLLLSDSGFYLCAWSVRTANYGYTFGSGTRLTVV.